These 5 T cell receptor beta chains were sequenced from one sample in a study of CD8+ T cells in alopecia areata. Extracted from the samples, RNA was reverse transcribed into cDNA to serve as the sequencing template. TCRdb's table, derived via immunoSEQ multiplex PCR, lists solely in-frame clones and lacks some. The sample consists of about 150,000 clones, roughly 61% of them appearing once. Sequenced material: CD4+ T cells sorted from blood, taken at week 0. The source is a human donor with alopecia areata.

The V call is TRBV6-5, the J call TRBJ1-2, with a tentative D call TRBD1 (5 bases). This CDR3 comprises 15 residues. V was clipped by 2 bases and J by 8 bases, with 18 bases between them. Germline assignment: CDR1 MNHEY and CDR2 SVGAGI. In DNA, the CDR3 is TGTGCCAGCAGTTACCGGGGCAGTCCTGCGGGGGGCTACACCTTC. Its protein is CASSYRGSPAGGYTF.

This chain connects TRBV9 to TRBJ2-1, with 8 bases fitting TRBD1. With V trimmed by 0 bases and J by 6 bases, 5 bases remained unmatched. CDR3 size: 15 residues. From germline, CDR1 is SGDLS and CDR2 YYNGEE. The CDR3 loop reads CASSVGQGLGNEQFF. CDR3 nucleotide sequence: TGTGCCAGCAGCGTAGGACAGGGGCTCGGCAATGAGCAGTTCTTC.

This clone turned up a few times. The V call is TRBV7-2, the J call TRBJ1-2; 9 nucleotides line up with TRBD1. Germline-derived CDR1 and CDR2 are SGHTA and FQGNSA. V lost 5 bases to trimming and J lost 2 bases; unmatched junction nucleotides: 6. The length of the CDR3 is 15 residues. CDR3 coding DNA: TGTGCCAGCAGCCAAAAGGGGACAGGGAACTATGGCTACACCTTC. It specifies CASSQKGTGNYGYTF.

This clone was seen only a few times. This chain connects TRBV27 to TRBJ1-6, with 8 bases that match TRBD1. CDR1 is MNHEY and CDR2 is SMNVEV in the germline V gene (reference sequence). J lost 2 bases, V lost 6 bases, and 3 bases had no gene match. This CDR3 is built from 15 residues. The DNA for the CDR3 is TGTGCCAGCAGGGAGACAGGGGCCTATAATTCACCCCTCCACTTT. As protein: CASRETGAYNSPLHF.

In this sample, this clone turned up a few times. The rearrangement joins TRBV11-2 to TRBJ2-1; no clear D gene. This CDR3 has 13 residues. V lost 1 base to trimming and J lost 6 bases, with 7 bases between them. CDR1 is SGHAT, CDR2 FQNNGV, per germline. The CDR3, as DNA: TGTGCCAGCAGCTTAGTTATTGCCAATGAGCAGTTCTTC. Residues: CASSLVIANEQFF.